This T cell receptor beta chain was sequenced for a study of cytomegalovirus exposure and HLA in healthy donors (TCRdb year 2017). Context from the whole study: An earlier analysis of a few hundred of the donors reported over 250 Gb of sequence data and 90 million to 120 million unique TCR beta sequences obtained from about 179 million T cells. Approximately 300 gigabases of sequencing data and 70 million to 85 million unique TCR sequences were included in an early release covering about 620 HLA-typed donors. Rather than using new phenotypic data, the later analysis identified candidate immune exposures from TCR beta sequences and from how often those sequences occurred across donors. All discovery cohort repertoires had been generated using a single sequencing platform. The study used immunosequencing to profile the T cell repertoires of several hundred subjects and linked those repertoires to cytomegalovirus serostatus. In a later analysis, previously published TCR beta repertoires from several hundred donors were re-analyzed and high-resolution HLA genotyping was added so that TCR occurrence patterns could be studied. The study combined high-throughput TCR immunosequencing, statistical association of individual TCRs with disease status, and machine learning to predict cytomegalovirus infection status. An earlier analysis of 450 to 750 of the donors used high-throughput TCR beta sequencing to judge whether each TCR beta V gene segment behaved as functional or pseudogenic. Alongside the repertoire data, information on donor age, sex, ethnicity and CMV serostatus was compiled. A later genetic analysis took genome-wide SNP genotypes for about three fifths of the roughly 670 donors and used that subset as a discovery cohort. Class I and class II HLA loci were covered by the typing at four-digit resolution. The study was designed to test whether signatures of past pathogen exposure could be identified by cataloging public T cell receptors. Typing coverage differed by locus: A, B, C, DRB1 and DQB1 were typed in roughly 629-630 donors, DQA1 in about 510, DPA1 in 600 to 610, and DPB1 in approximately 450. Of the roughly 400 genotyped donors, approximately 82% fell in the genetic ancestry cluster associated with self-reported Caucasian donors. Among some 410 genotyped donors of the cohort, an average of 235,054 unique TCR beta nucleotide sequences were sequenced per donor, roughly 18% of them non-productive. Along with the roughly 670-subject first cohort, a separate validation cohort of roughly 110 different subjects was used. Four to six DR-DQ haplotypes were handled as single units for association and clustering, since linkage in the cohort was strong. What the study reported, not specific to this receptor: A cluster of highly shared sequence variants was judged likely to be a technical artifact of the sequencing pipeline. A later analysis found that TCR association rates varied across HLA loci, with DRB1 alleles showing the most associated TCRs and HLA-C alleles the fewest. The classifier was reported to diagnose cytomegalovirus status with high specificity and sensitivity in both the original and validation cohorts. Broadly in line with IMGT annotations, most TCR beta V segments showed up in productive rearrangements about 87% or about 30% of the time in an earlier analysis of 450 to 750 of the donors. In a later genetic analysis, a missense DCLRE1C variant was associated with V-gene and J-gene trimming of TCR beta chains, and the association was replicated in an independent cohort. Most TCR sequences were observed very rarely across donors, whereas some public TCRs were present in many individuals. A further reported finding was that TCR beta sequences accurately predicted the HLA-A and HLA-B alleles for most subjects in the first cohort. In a later analysis, HLA-associated TCR beta chains were found to be more clonally expanded and to have lower generation probabilities than equally common non-associated chains. Linkage disequilibrium might explain the correlated functional status among segregating V segments, but an unknown experimental factor could not be ruled out. At a false discovery rate of 0.05, a later analysis linked 16,000 or so TCR beta sequences to specific HLA alleles. Because some donors lacked HLA typing at each locus, the association tests relied only on the typed subset. The study gave a list of some 150 TCR beta chains associated with cytomegalovirus. A later genetic analysis reported fewer N-insertions in productive TCRs among donors in an Asian-associated ancestry cluster than the roughly 700-donor mean. Most CMV-associated TCR beta chains appeared to be HLA-restricted in a later analysis, and the HLA associations seemed to be driven largely by CMV exposure. Only TCR beta chains were sequenced in this cohort, and the absence of alpha or paired-chain data limited detectable features. The authors suggested that the approach could potentially be generalized to other disease states and immunological phenotypes. Because the 87-base-pair reads could not distinguish some IMGT-functional V segments, including TRBV6-2 and TRBV6-3, those segments were excluded. Presence/absence analyses assumed roughly uniform sequencing depth across donors, an assumption that may not hold. CMV serostatus was the only immune exposure information available for the cohort. When HLA alleles, especially DR and DQ, strongly co-occurred, attributing TCR associations to individual alleles was difficult. A later analysis reported that several top co-occurrence clusters appeared linked to parvovirus B19, influenza, CMV and Epstein-Barr virus. A few of the identified cytomegalovirus-associated TCR beta chains were confirmed in vitro to be specific for cytomegalovirus antigens. The earlier analysis of fewer than 750 of the donors excluded roughly 16 rarely observed V segments, including chromosome 9 orphons, because counts were too low.

The cohort comprised around 690 healthy bone marrow donors. At the time of sampling, all cohort members were nominally healthy, though unrecorded immune exposures were likely present. The donor tested CMV seronegative, placing the donor among the 350 or so seronegative members of the cohort. A peripheral blood sample was provided by each donor, and peripheral blood mononuclear cells were used for TCR beta sequencing. The Qiagen DNeasy Blood Extraction Kit was used to extract genomic DNA from the blood cell samples. Library prep was done by the immunoSEQ multiplex PCR assay. For the multiplex PCR, a mixture combining 60 forward primers for TCR Vbeta segments and 13 reverse primers for TCR Jbeta segments was used. Amplification of the CDR3 region of rearranged TCR beta genes was performed with a multiplex PCR assay on genomic DNA. The Illumina HiSeq System was used to sequence the amplified TCR beta libraries as 87-base-pair reads. As for the original processing: A later analysis tallied 80 million to 95 million unique TCR beta chains across the 700 or so repertoires, and approximately 9.9 million of those chains were shared by two or more donors. Raw reads were error-corrected and collapsed into unique sequences by a nearest-neighbor algorithm in which closely related sequences were merged to remove PCR and sequencing errors. To assign V, D and J gene segments, CDR3 sequences were aligned to IMGT reference sequences. Each retained sequence needed at least a six-nucleotide match to both a V gene segment and a J gene segment. A rearrangement was called productive if the CDR3 had no stop codons and remained in frame with V and J, and every other rearrangement was called non-productive. CDR3 was defined according to IMGT convention as the region running from the second conserved V-encoded cysteine to the conserved J-encoded phenylalanine. In an earlier analysis of approximately 500 of the donors, sequences lacking an unambiguous match to a single V gene segment were excluded. In an earlier analysis of about 590 of the donors, a V segment was called functional when productive rearrangements were above 56.7%, and segregating when the standard deviation between donors exceeded 5%. A statistical classification framework was developed to diagnose cytomegalovirus status using the catalog of TCR beta chain sequences. A later analysis assigned V and J genes by comparing TCR nucleotide sequences with IMGT/GENE-DB human TR gene sequences. Using the TCRdist pipeline, a later analysis assigned CDR3 sequences along with most-parsimonious VDJ recombination scenarios. In a later analysis, every TCR beta chain was defined by the combination of its CDR3 amino acid sequence and its V-gene family, and reads without a unique V-gene family were dropped. In a later analysis, some 600 highly shared, low-generation-probability nucleotide sequences were removed to address suspected cross-contamination and a sequencing artifact. In a later analysis, a clonal expansion index for each public chain was calculated from normalized within-repertoire ranks of inferred template counts. In a later analysis, generation probabilities were computed using a VDJ recombination model fitted to out-of-frame rearrangements, and the results were checked against IGoR. In a later analysis, TCR-TCR, TCR-HLA and TCR-CMV co-occurrence was scored with hypergeometric tests, and a repertoire-size bias correction was applied to TCR pairs. In a later analysis, false discovery rates were estimated by permuting HLA or CMV assignments 20 times. A later analysis grouped co-occurring TCRs with DBSCAN, adding TCRdist sequence similarity when clustering within HLA-allele-positive subsets. For co-occurrence clustering, repertoires with fewer than 30,000 or more than 120,000 public chains were excluded, along with about five repertoires with anomalous nucleotide sharing. In TCRdb, the immuneACCESS table is reduced to in-frame sequences with V and J assigned. These tables do not hold every clone; where another copy was compared, an unresolved V gene accounts for under half, and the others remain unexplained. D and trimming were read from the DNA, whereas the V and J calls and clone size are those reported in that table. In all, the sample holds 100,000 or so clones, and about 75% of those were seen once. The ten largest account for approximately 5% of the sample.

Between the V and J ends, shortened by 5 bases and 7 bases respectively, the junction contains 12 bases. The CDR3 goes from the cysteine to the phenylalanine over 13 residues. Only CDR3 DNA is held: 39 bases, read in frame from base 1. CDR1 and CDR2, per the germline V gene, are SGHTA and FQGNSA. This clone was seen only a few times. Its antigen is not yet known. One base away there is no much larger clone; base qualities are not given. The sample taken for sequencing was PBMCs. Here the chain combines TRBV7-2 and TRBJ1-5; a confident D gene designation cannot be given. The receptor comes from a woman in her thirties or forties in good health and CMV-seronegative. In nucleotides, the sequence is TGTGCCAGCAGCCAAAGGACGGGACAGCCCCAGCATTTT. It translates to CASSQRTGQPQHF.